Below, one TCR beta chain is given with its context. Its target is not known. The data were obtained in a study of T cell repertoires in cytomegalovirus infection. As for the study in general: The authors used CMV epitopes that were HLA-C-restricted (recently identified) and HLA-B-restricted (well studied). A matching HLA type, together with CMV infection, was signaled by public TCR beta signatures.

Germline loops: CDR1 SGHVS, CDR2 FQNEAQ. V was clipped by 5 bases and J by 14 bases, with 13 bases between them. The CDR3 runs to 12 residues. TCRdb called the reads again in MiXCR, with one record for every CDR3 protein. The sample contains about 570,000 distinct CDR3 sequences, 35% to 50% of which appear only once. General observations from the study: Clonotype analysis showed dominance of the ex vivo response by HLA-C-restricted CMV-specific TCR beta clonotypes.

The genes are TRBV7-8 and TRBJ1-6, with D maybe TRBD1 (6 bases). The TCR originated in a human donor in good health (CMV status not recorded). Some clones in this sample may be carry-over from other donors' samples. The source was cultured PBMCs, collected from culture after CMV antigen stimulation. This CDR3 is CASSGQGPTLHF. CDR3 sequence (DNA): TGTGCCAGCAGCGGTCAGGGGCCCACCCTCCACTTT.